This T cell receptor (beta chain) was profiled in a study of blood T cell repertoires in COVID-19. About the research overall: Sites across the United States, Italy and Spain contributed samples from acute and convalescent COVID-19. Nucleic acid was either cDNA or gDNA, and it came from T cells, B-cell-depleted T cells, or PBMCs.

The junction had 7 bases not matched to a gene; V was cut back by 1 base and J by 7 bases. From germline, CDR1 is LNHNV and CDR2 YYDKDF (reference sequence). The CDR3 contains 15 residues. Original analysis: Nucleated cell counts were estimated from reference gene primer amplification. Profiling relied on immunoSEQ multiplex PCR, and the TCRdb table lists in-frame clones only, not all of them. V and J calls and clone size are copied from that table; D and trimming were computed from the DNA. The data show about 21,000 clones, with 80% to 90% seen just once and approximately 24% held by the top ten. J is TRBJ1-3 and V is TRBV15; 7 nucleotides match TRBD1. The TCR was taken from a human donor with active COVID-19. The donor label of this sample is uncertain. Sequenced material: peripheral blood. The DNA of the CDR3 is TGTGCCACCAGCAGAGGGCAGGGGGGAAGGAACACCATATATTTT. As protein: CATSRGQGGRNTIYF.